These 15 T cell receptor beta chains originate from one sample sequenced in a study of OX40 agonist ivuxolimab in advanced cancers. The table came from immunoSEQ multiplex PCR; TCRdb's copy has only in-frame clones and leaves some out. The sample lists 40,000 or so clones, about nine tenths seen once, with roughly an eighth in the top ten. The sample in question was CD4+ or CD8+ T cells sorted from blood, obtained in a trial of the OX40 agonist ivuxolimab. These receptors were collected from an adult with an advanced solid tumor such as melanoma, head and neck, liver or kidney cancer.

The J gene is TRBJ1-2, the V gene TRBV19; TRBD1 matches 11 bases. CDR1 and CDR2 (germline): LNHDA, SQIVND (reference sequence). V was clipped by 0 bases and J by 4 bases; unmatched bases: 4. This CDR3 region has 16 residues. CDR3 in DNA: TGTGCCAGTAGTATAGAGGACAGGGGGCCGTTCTATGGCTACACCTTC. This codes for CASSIEDRGPFYGYTF.

V gene TRBV6-5 combines with J gene TRBJ1-4; tentatively, D is TRBD1 (5 bases). Germline V gene data show CDR1 as MNHEY and CDR2 as SVGAGI. The CDR3 runs to 15 residues. With 6 bases removed from V and 6 bases from J, the gap between germline ends came to 17 bases. CDR3 in amino acids: CASSPNWGDDEKLFF. The CDR3 coding sequence is TGTGCCAGCAGCCCAAACTGGGGGGATGATGAAAAACTGTTTTTT.

The gene calls are TRBV5-1 and TRBJ2-7, with D possibly called TRBD1 or TRBD2 (5 bases each). Trimming took off 3 bases at V and 5 bases at J, with 15 bases between the two ends. The CDR3 is made up of 14 amino acids. CDR1 is SGHRS and CDR2 is YFSETQ in the germline V gene. DNA for the CDR3: TGCGCCAGCAGCTCCCGCCGGGACGGGGACGAGCAGTACTTC. Translated, it gives CASSSRRDGDEQYF.

This chain connects TRBV19 to TRBJ1-1; a possible D gene is TRBD1 (6 bases). Germline V gene sequence: CDR1 LNHDA, CDR2 SQIVND (reference sequence). The CDR3 sequence is 15 residues long. V was shortened by 7 bases and J by 4 bases, with 19 bases between the two germline ends. The CDR3 DNA reads TGTGCCAGTATTGATATTATACAGGGAAGCACTGAAGCTTTCTTT. Residues: CASIDIIQGSTEAFF. Variable domain in full (rest from reference TRBV19 and TRBJ1-1): DGGITQSPKYLFRKEGQNVTLSCEQNLNHDAMYWYRQDPGQGLRLIYYSQIVNDFQKGDIAEGYSVSREKKESFPLTVTSAQKNPTAFYLCASIDIIQGSTEAFFGQGTRLTVV.

V usage is TRBV7-9 and J usage is TRBJ2-2, with D maybe TRBD2 (7 bases). Per the germline V gene, CDR1 is SEHNR and CDR2 is FQNEAQ (reference sequence). The V end was cut by 5 bases, the J end by 5 bases, with 21 bases between. The CDR3 totals 17 residues. The CDR3 bases are TGTGCCAGCAGCCCTCCTAGGGGGGGCTTAAAGACCGGGGAGCTGTTTTTT. Translated: CASSPPRGGLKTGELFF.

This clone appeared once. The V call is TRBV12-5, the J call TRBJ1-1; no firm D call. CDR3 length: 14 residues. V gave up 6 bases and J gave up 2 bases, with 13 bases separating them. Per the germline V gene, CDR1 is LGHNT and CDR2 is FRNRAP. CDR3: CASGPWGFNTEAFF. The CDR3 DNA is TGTGCTAGTGGCCCCTGGGGTTTCAACACTGAAGCTTTCTTT. Filled out from reference TRBV12-5 and TRBJ1-1, the complete variable domain reads DARVTQTPRHKVTEMGQEVTMRCQPILGHNTVFWYRQTMMQGLELLAYFRNRAPLDDSGMPKDRFSAEMPDATLATLKIQPSEPRDSAVYFCASGPWGFNTEAFFGQGTRLTVV.

The chain combines TRBV19 with TRBJ1-1, with no clear D. The CDR3 runs to 14 residues. CDR1 and CDR2 (germline): LNHDA, SQIVND (reference sequence). V lost 7 bases and J lost 1, with 13 bases in between. This chain's CDR3 is CASKERTSNTEAFF. The CDR3, as DNA: TGTGCCAGTAAAGAACGAACTTCGAACACTGAAGCTTTCTTT.

This chain links TRBV12-5 with TRBJ2-7, with TRBD1 identical over 11 bases. This CDR3 comprises 16 residues. V was clipped by 5 bases and J by 2 bases; unmatched bases: 8. Germline V lookup: CDR1 LGHNT, CDR2 FRNRAP. CDR3: CASGLSRGQGAYEQYF. The CDR3 DNA is TGTGCTAGTGGTCTCTCCCGGGGACAGGGGGCCTACGAGCAGTACTTC. The variable domain in full, completed from reference TRBV12-5 and TRBJ2-7, reads DARVTQTPRHKVTEMGQEVTMRCQPILGHNTVFWYRQTMMQGLELLAYFRNRAPLDDSGMPKDRFSAEMPDATLATLKIQPSEPRDSAVYFCASGLSRGQGAYEQYFGPGTRLTVT.

This chain links TRBV7-7 with TRBJ2-5; no clear D. The CDR3 is made up of 15 amino acids. The germline gives CDR1 SSHAT, CDR2 FNYEAQ (reference sequence). Trimming removed 1 base at V and 5 bases at J, with 14 bases between. CDR3: CASSLEISVTETQYF. The CDR3 DNA is TGTGCCAGCAGCTTAGAAATATCGGTAACGGAGACCCAGTACTTC.

The chain uses TRBV29-1 and TRBJ1-1, with no clear D. V shed 5 bases and J shed 6 bases, with 13 bases lying between them. CDR1 is SQVTM and CDR2 is ANQGSEA in the germline V gene. The CDR3 contains 12 residues. CDR3 in amino acids: CSVTTGGPEAFF. CDR3 nucleotide sequence: TGCAGCGTTACGACTGGAGGCCCTGAAGCTTTCTTT.

The V gene is TRBV9, the J gene TRBJ2-3; 7 bases align to TRBD2. The CDR3 loop spans 14 amino acids. CDR1 and CDR2 from the germline V gene are SGDLS and YYNGEE. J was trimmed by 8 bases and V by 3 bases; bases with no gene match: 9. The chain's CDR3 is CASSDSGLSVTQYF. DNA for the CDR3: TGTGCCAGCAGCGACTCGGGACTATCGGTTACGCAGTATTTT.

This clone rates as medium-sized (0.01 to 0.1%). The rearrangement uses TRBV2 and TRBJ2-6; D is perhaps TRBD1 or TRBD2 (6 bases each). With 1 base removed from V and 2 bases from J, the gap between germline ends came to 12 bases. The CDR3 has 17 residues. CDR1 is SNHLY and CDR2 is FYNNEI in the germline V gene. The CDR3 coding sequence is TGTGCCAGCAGTGAAGACAGGGAGGTCCCTGGGGCCAACGTCCTGACTTTC. It translates to CASSEDREVPGANVLTF. Looking up the rest from reference TRBV2 and TRBJ2-6 gives the full variable domain: EPEVTQTPSHQVTQMGQEVILRCVPISNHLYFYWYRQILGQKVEFLVSFYNNEISEKSEIFDDQFSVERPDGSNFTLKIRSTKLEDSAMYFCASSEDREVPGANVLTFGAGSRLTVL.

V is TRBV5-6 and J is TRBJ2-7, with unresolved D. The V end lost 1 base, the J end lost 0 bases, and 8 bases lay between the germline ends. The CDR3 covers 14 residues. From germline, CDR1 is SGHDT and CDR2 YYEEEE. CDR3 loop: CASSLFQSSYEQYF. DNA for the CDR3: TGTGCCAGCAGCTTGTTCCAGTCCTCCTACGAGCAGTACTTC.

The V and J genes are TRBV18 and TRBJ1-1; D is ambiguous. The CDR3 has 12 amino acids. The germline V gene has CDR1 KGHSH and CDR2 LQKENI. The ends were cut back, 1 base at V and 6 bases at J, with 6 bases in the middle. CDR3 sequence reads: CASSPQASEAFF. The CDR3 DNA is TGTGCCAGCTCACCACAGGCGTCTGAAGCTTTCTTT.

This chain joins TRBV13 and TRBJ2-1, with TRBD2 identical over 8 bases. The J segment lost 4 bases and the V segment lost 4 bases, leaving 12 bases of the junction unmatched. The CDR3 length is 17 residues. Germline CDR1 and CDR2: PRHDT and FYEKMQ (reference sequence). In DNA, the CDR3 is TGTGCCAGCAGCTCCCCCCGGGGGGGCCTATTATACAATGAGCAGTTCTTC. Translation gives CASSSPRGGLLYNEQFF.